The rows below give T cell receptor beta chains drawn from one sample of a study of cytomegalovirus exposure and HLA in healthy donors. Repertoires were generated with immunoSEQ multiplex PCR, while TCRdb's copy carries only in-frame clones and drops some. The data contain fewer than 200,000 clones, around nine tenths of them singletons. Sequenced sample: PBMCs. Receptor source: a man younger than 35 in good health and CMV-seropositive. The CDR3 runs from the conserved cysteine through the conserved F or W. D genes are given only for firm matches. Only some rows state a clone size, as once, few, many or a class for expanded clones.

>-|TRBV10-3|TRBJ2-1|TRBD2
CAISGGTSGDNEQFF
TGTGCCATCAGTGGTGGGACTAGCGGTGACAATGAGCAGTTCTTC
>-|TRBV15|TRBJ1-1|-
CATSREPPGAAGNTEAFF
TGTGCCACCAGCAGAGAACCTCCTGGGGCGGCGGGAAACACTGAAGCTTTCTTT
>-|TRBV5-1|TRBJ1-6|TRBD1
CASRVTGTDNSPLHF
TGCGCCAGCAGAGTGACCGGGACAGACAATTCACCCCTCCACTTT
>once|TRBV5-1|TRBJ2-1|-
CASSFGSGDNEQFF
TGCGCCAGCAGCTTCGGATCGGGGGACAATGAGCAGTTCTTC
>-|TRBV28|TRBJ2-7|-
CASSFPLGERSSYEQYF
TGTGCCAGCAGTTTCCCCCTTGGGGAGCGGTCCTCCTACGAGCAGTACTTC
>-|TRBV18|TRBJ2-2|-
CASSPRGGANTGELFF
TGTGCCAGCTCACCCCGCGGGGGCGCGAACACCGGGGAGCTGTTTTTT
>-|TRBV4-1|TRBJ1-5|-
CASSQDPGKGQPQHF
TGCGCCAGCAGCCAAGATCCAGGGAAGGGTCAGCCCCAGCATTTT
>-|TRBV4-1|TRBJ1-1|-
CASSQAVNTEAFF
TGCGCCAGCAGCCAAGCCGTGAACACTGAAGCTTTCTTT
>-|TRBV6-5|TRBJ1-2|-
CASRTGHRDYGYTF
TGTGCCAGCAGAACGGGACACCGAGACTATGGCTACACCTTC
>-|TRBV15|TRBJ1-1|-
CATSRQGLAFF
TGTGCCACCAGCAGACAGGGTCTGGCTTTCTTT
>-|TRBV9|TRBJ1-4|-
CASSVDQNEKLFF
TGTGCCAGCAGCGTAGACCAGAATGAAAAACTGTTTTTT
>-|TRBV5-1|TRBJ2-7|TRBD2
CASSLWGGYSSYEQYF
TGCGCCAGCAGCTTGTGGGGGGGATACTCGAGCTACGAGCAGTACTTC
>-|TRBV9|TRBJ1-2|TRBD1
CASSGRDRGIYGYTF
TGTGCCAGCAGCGGACGGGACAGGGGAATCTATGGCTACACCTTC
>-|TRBV7-9|TRBJ2-1|TRBD2
CASSTSGGQQFF
TGTGCCAGCAGCACTAGCGGGGGCCAGCAGTTCTTC
>-|TRBV27|TRBJ2-7|-
CASSLFYGADEQYF
TGTGCCAGCAGTTTATTCTATGGTGCGGACGAGCAGTACTTC
>-|TRBV7-2|TRBJ2-1|-
CASSGGAGGNNEQFF
TGTGCCAGCAGCGGGGGGGCAGGGGGCAACAATGAGCAGTTCTTC
>-|TRBV10-3|TRBJ2-1|TRBD2
CAISDRSGGAYNEQFF
TGTGCCATCAGTGATAGGAGCGGGGGGGCTTACAATGAGCAGTTCTTC
>once|TRBV25-1|TRBJ2-1|-
CASSLGANSYNEQFF
TGTGCCAGCAGTTTGGGGGCCAATTCCTACAATGAGCAGTTCTTC
>-|TRBV6-5|TRBJ1-2|-
CASSYGGNYGYTF
TGTGCCAGCAGTTACGGGGGGAACTATGGCTACACCTTC
>-|TRBV6-6|TRBJ2-3|TRBD1
CATSTGVTQYF
TGTGCCACCTCGACAGGGGTAACGCAGTATTTT
>-|TRBV5-1|TRBJ2-5|-
CASSLQETQYF
TGCGCCAGCAGCCTACAAGAGACCCAGTACTTC
>-|TRBV7-7|TRBJ2-3|-
CASSSRPGSTDTQYF
TGTGCTAGCAGCTCCCGGCCAGGAAGCACAGATACGCAGTATTTT
>-|TRBV18|TRBJ1-5|-
CASSPGGMSNQPQHF
TGTGCCAGCTCTCCGGGGGGTATGAGCAATCAGCCCCAGCATTTT
>-|TRBV2|TRBJ2-2|-
CASSHNRVVNTGELFF
TGTGCCAGCAGTCATAACAGGGTCGTGAACACCGGGGAGCTGTTTTTT
>-|TRBV19|TRBJ2-7|TRBD1
CATRDRGTTYEQYF
TGTGCCACCCGGGACAGGGGAACAACCTACGAGCAGTACTTC
>-|TRBV6-5|TRBJ1-1|-
CASSYSNRVNTEAFF
TGTGCCAGCAGTTACTCGAACCGAGTGAACACTGAAGCTTTCTTT
>-|TRBV20-1|TRBJ2-1|-
CSAPGDNEQFF
TGCAGTGCTCCAGGGGACAATGAGCAGTTCTTC